This T cell receptor beta chain was documented in a study of T-cell reconstitution after alpha-beta-depleted transplantation in children. For TCRbeta, the library was prepared with unique molecular identifiers. Via MiXCR, TCRdb re-called the PCR reads, giving one row per CDR3 protein. In the table there are about 200,000 distinct CDR3 sequences, approximately 7% of which are singletons. CDR1 SGHRS and CDR2 YFSETQ come from the germline V gene. This CDR3 region has 16 residues. After removal of 4 bases from V and 8 bases from J, the junction contained 13 bases not matched to a gene. This material consisted of PBMCs, taken before TCRalphabeta/CD19-depleted stem cell transplant. V gene TRBV5-1 combines with J gene TRBJ2-1, with 9 bases matching TRBD2. This clonotype was obtained from a boy younger than 10 with acute lymphoblastic leukemia, due to receive a stem cell transplant. The CDR3 region is CASSRGGVSGRDEQFF. The CDR3 DNA follows: TGCGCCAGCAGCCGCGGGGGGGTATCGGGTCGCGATGAGCAGTTCTTC.